A selection of T cell receptor beta chains follows, all from one sample in a study of cytomegalovirus exposure and HLA in healthy donors. Assay: immunoSEQ multiplex PCR; the TCRdb copy retains only in-frame clones and omits some. This sample has 100,000 to 150,000 clones, with 70% to 85% found just once. Sequencing input: PBMCs. The receptors were sampled from a female donor in good health and CMV-seronegative. CDR3s leave out the opening cysteine and the closing phenylalanine or tryptophan. The size entry is marked missing in some rows and otherwise reads once, few, many or a size class.

V	J	length	size	CDR3
TRBV5-4	TRBJ2-1	14	NA	ASSFMGRGSYNEQF
TRBV4-1	TRBJ1-2	13	few	ASSQVEEGAYGYT
TRBV7-3	TRBJ2-1	11	NA	ASSFPPGLEQF
TRBV19	TRBJ2-7	11	NA	ASSRSTRYEQY
TRBV2	TRBJ1-5	12	NA	ASSEFSRDQPQH
TRBV7-3	TRBJ2-7	13	once	ASSLKAGGGYEQY
TRBV4-1	TRBJ2-5	11	NA	ASSQWQKETQY
TRBV23-1	TRBJ1-5	14	NA	ASSQCVLNPDQPQH
TRBV6-5	TRBJ2-7	12	NA	ASSYSNGGYEQY
TRBV30	TRBJ2-2	10	once	AWSRRHGELF
TRBV6-5	TRBJ2-6	13	NA	ASSPTGSGANVLT
TRBV29-1	TRBJ2-5	11	NA	SAGQGRGETQY
TRBV10-3	TRBJ1-4	13	NA	AISESGTGKEKLF
TRBV7-3	TRBJ2-1	13	NA	ASSLGSGSYNEQF
TRBV19	TRBJ1-5	11	NA	ASSIQIGQPQH
TRBV7-9	TRBJ1-1	11	NA	ASIRGYDTEAF
TRBV7-8	TRBJ2-1	15	NA	ASSLAWGLRSEDEQF
TRBV18	TRBJ1-3	14	NA	ASSRDRGGTGNTIY
TRBV28	TRBJ2-7	12	NA	ASTDRGRSYEQY
TRBV19	TRBJ2-2	16	few	ASSIPAGSGRTGGELF
TRBV2	TRBJ2-7	14	NA	ASSLRGTANFYEQY
TRBV5-1	TRBJ2-2	15	NA	ASSFSQGYTNTGELF
TRBV11-2	TRBJ2-5	12	few	ASSSVDRDGTQY
TRBV7-9	TRBJ2-1	11	NA	ASSLTRVNEQF
TRBV7-2	TRBJ2-7	9	NA	ASSSTYEQY
TRBV6-5	TRBJ1-2	13	NA	ASTPDPGQSYGYT
TRBV7-9	TRBJ2-1	14	NA	ASSVWSASGIIEQF
TRBV4-3	TRBJ2-7	12	NA	ASSQDATSYEQY
TRBV10-3	TRBJ1-5	13	NA	AISDSGPRGQPQH
TRBV5-3	TRBJ2-7	19	NA	ARSWVGFRDRLRGVVYEQY
TRBV5-1	TRBJ2-1	15	few	ASSNKRTSGRWDEQF
TRBV9	TRBJ2-1	11	once	ASSVVPYNEQF
TRBV28	TRBJ2-5	12	NA	ASSTSGRVETQY
TRBV4-1	TRBJ1-2	15	NA	ASSQDTETGDSYGYT
TRBV28	TRBJ2-1	12	once	ASNGQATHNEQF
TRBV7-9	TRBJ1-3	15	NA	ASSPGTGHNSGNTIY
TRBV4-1	TRBJ1-2	14	NA	ASSQGLTGGKGGYT
TRBV7-9	TRBJ2-7	11	few	ASSSGNNYEQY
TRBV27	TRBJ2-6	12	NA	ASTPYSGANVLT
TRBV4-3	TRBJ2-3	14	NA	ASSQDWGGRTDTQY
TRBV6-1	TRBJ1-5	11	few	ASITGSNQPQH
TRBV19	TRBJ1-6	9	NA	ASSGNSPLH
TRBV6-6	TRBJ2-1	13	once	ASSDSGTPLVEQF
TRBV5-1	TRBJ1-1	15	NA	ASSPSGTGGASTEAF
TRBV11-2	TRBJ2-6	11	NA	ASSLVEPNVLT
TRBV4-1	TRBJ1-2	13	few	ASRGAGRGPKGYT
TRBV11-3	TRBJ2-3	10	NA	ASSFQGDTQY
TRBV28	TRBJ2-6	15	NA	ASSLSRDSSGANVLT
TRBV5-5	TRBJ1-3	12	NA	ASSLEGARNTIY
TRBV28	TRBJ2-1	15	NA	ASSLAGGWGLYNEQF
TRBV5-4	TRBJ1-4	10	NA	ASSSGGEKLF
TRBV6-5	TRBJ2-1	10	NA	ASSPTSNEQF
TRBV5-6	TRBJ1-5	13	NA	ASSSEGYSNPPQH